The 18 T cell receptor beta chains in this list originate from one sample, sequenced in a study of early T cells in non-severe SARS-CoV-2 infection. TCRdb reprocessed the 5' RACE reads with MiXCR, giving one entry per CDR3 protein. The sample contains 70,000 to 85,000 distinct CDR3 sequences, more than 9% of which appear only once. The specimen was whole blood. The receptor set was obtained from an adult who was a healthcare worker with PCR-confirmed SARS-CoV-2 infection or an uninfected control (not recorded which).

Only a few counts were recorded for this clonotype. The chain carries TRBV18 and TRBJ1-5; D may be TRBD1 (6 bases). The CDR3 has 13 residues. Germline CDR1 reads KGHSH; CDR2 reads LQKENI. The V and J ends lost 6 bases and 7 bases respectively, with 13 bases between them. The CDR3 sequence is CASSGGGSQPQHF. The DNA of the CDR3 is TGTGCCAGCTCGGGAGGGGGGTCCCAGCCCCAGCATTTT. The variable domain in full, completed from reference TRBV18 and TRBJ1-5, reads NAGVMQNPRHLVRRRGQEARLRCSPMKGHSHVYWYRQLPEEGLKFMVYLQKENIIDESGMPKERFSAEFPKEGPSILRIQQVVRGDSAAYFCASSGGGSQPQHFGDGTRLSIL.

This clonotype was counted at least ten times. The J gene is TRBJ2-7, the V gene TRBV11-2, with no clear D. Germline V lookup: CDR1 SGHAT, CDR2 FQNNGV. V lost 5 bases and J lost 2, with 16 bases in between. The CDR3 runs to 15 residues. As DNA, the CDR3 is TGTGCCAGCAGCCCCCTCGCTGGGGTCGCCTACGAGCAGTACTTC. Amino acid sequence: CASSPLAGVAYEQYF.

A few counts support this clonotype. The J gene is TRBJ1-1, the V gene TRBV12-3 or TRBV12-4; TRBD1 agrees at 7 bases. This CDR3 contains 16 residues. V trimming: 5 bases; J trimming: 5 bases; junction bases outside the gene matches: 14. The CDR3 sequence is CASSVRQGSGGTEAFF. CDR3 DNA sequence: TGTGCCAGCAGTGTCCGACAGGGTAGCGGTGGGACTGAAGCTTTCTTT.

This sequence joins TRBV7-2 and TRBJ1-4; TRBD1 matches at 8 bases. Germline V gene sequence: CDR1 SGHTA, CDR2 FQGNSA. The CDR3 is 17 amino acids. V was pared by 5 bases and J by 1 base, with 9 bases of the junction left unmatched. CDR3: CASSGRPDRGTNEKLFF. The CDR3 DNA reads as TGTGCCAGCAGCGGACGCCCAGACAGGGGAACTAATGAAAAACTGTTTTTT.

On this clonotype: One end of the junction varies from germline; a read error may be responsible. This chain connects TRBV6-1 to TRBJ2-7; possible D gene TRBD1, 5 bases. CDR1 MNHNS and CDR2 SASEGT come from the germline V gene. CDR3 length: 14 residues. The chain's CDR3 is CANSLQGGTYEQYF. The CDR3 DNA reads TGTGCCAACAGTCTCCAGGGTGGTACGTACGAGCAGTACTTC.

This clonotype was observed many times. The chain couples TRBV7-9 to TRBJ1-2; D not certain. Germline V gives CDR1 SEHNR, CDR2 FQNEAQ (reference sequence). V lost 5 bases and J lost 0, with 7 bases in between. The CDR3 runs to 13 residues. The CDR3, as DNA: TGTGCCAGCAGCCGGGGAGCTAACTATGGCTACACCTTC. This sequence encodes CASSRGANYGYTF.

V is TRBV6-6 and J is TRBJ1-4; 10 bases agree with TRBD1. The V segment lost 7 bases and the J segment 0 bases; nucleotides outside the gene matches: 11. Germline CDR1 reads MNHNY; CDR2 reads SVGAGI (reference sequence). The CDR3 extends over 18 amino acids. DNA of the CDR3: TGTGCCAGCACCAATCGACAGGGGGCTGTAGCAACTAATGAAAAACTGTTTTTT. The encoded protein is CASTNRQGAVATNEKLFF.

Only a few counts were recorded for this clonotype. This chain connects TRBV28 to TRBJ2-3; D could derive from TRBD1 or TRBD2 (7 bases each). The CDR3 spans 14 residues. The V gene lost 6 bases and the J gene lost 6 bases, with 16 bases spanning the gap. Germline lookup yields CDR1 MDHEN and CDR2 SYDVKM. In nucleotides, the CDR3 is TGTGCCAGCAGCAGCACCAGGGGGGGGGATACGCAGTATTTT. It translates to CASSSTRGGDTQYF.

This clonotype has ten or more counts. V is TRBV27 and J is TRBJ1-1; no definite D call. Per the germline V gene, CDR1 is MNHEY and CDR2 is SMNVEV (reference sequence). The CDR3 spans 13 residues. Deletions cut 10 bases from V and 0 bases from J, with 12 bases between. CDR3 residues: CATKVDLNTEAFF. In nucleotides, the CDR3 is TGTGCCACGAAGGTAGATTTGAACACTGAAGCTTTCTTT.

This clonotype showed up many times. The chain has TRBV18 and TRBJ2-1; 7 bases match TRBD2. CDR3 size: 15 residues. Unmatched junction bases numbered 6, after V lost 0 bases and J lost 7 bases. Germline CDR1 and CDR2: KGHSH and LQKENI. The CDR3 here is CASSPPRREWNEQFF. Here the CDR3 DNA reads TGTGCCAGCTCACCACCGAGGCGGGAGTGGAATGAGCAGTTCTTC.

This clonotype was recorded at least ten times. The chain employs TRBV6-4 and TRBJ1-5; no clear D. CDR3 length: 13 amino acids. The V and J ends lost 0 bases and 1 base respectively, with 1 base between them. The germline V gene encodes CDR1 MRHNA and CDR2 SNTAGT. DNA of the CDR3: TGTGCCAGCAGTGACTCAAGCAATCAGCCCCAGCATTTT. Encoded protein: CASSDSSNQPQHF.

The CDR3 region is CASSRTRSGTVNYEQYF. The CDR3 coding sequence is TGTGCCAGCAGCCGAACCCGATCCGGGACGGTTAACTACGAGCAGTACTTC. The chain is built from TRBV7-8 and TRBJ2-7; D may correspond to TRBD1 or TRBD2 (5 bases each). The CDR3 contains 17 residues. Trimming left V 5 bases short and J 3 bases short, with 23 bases between. The germline CDR1 and CDR2 sequences are SGHVS and FQNEAQ. The full variable domain, its missing parts supplied by reference TRBV7-8 and TRBJ2-7, is GAGVSQSPRYKVAKRGQDVALRCDPISGHVSLFWYQQALGQGPEFLTYFQNEAQLDKSGLPSDRFFAERPEGSVSTLKIQRTQQEDSAVYLCASSRTRSGTVNYEQYFGPGTRLTVT.

In this sample, this clonotype turned up many times. The CDR3, as DNA: TGTGCCAGCAGCTTAATCTCAGATGGCTACACCTTC. This encodes CASSLISDGYTF. The genes are TRBV7-9 and TRBJ1-2; D not certain. The CDR3 extends over 12 amino acids. With 2 bases removed from V and 6 bases from J, the gap between germline ends came to 7 bases. Germline V gene data show CDR1 as SEHNR and CDR2 as FQNEAQ (reference sequence).

This clonotype was recorded many times. This chain connects TRBV6-1 to TRBJ2-1; 14 nucleotides agree with TRBD2. Germline lookup yields CDR1 MNHNS and CDR2 SASEGT. V shed 7 bases and J 8 bases; nucleotides not matched to a gene: 7. The CDR3 loop spans 15 amino acids. The CDR3 is CASIRGLAGGYEQFF. The CDR3 DNA reads TGTGCCAGCATCCGTGGACTAGCGGGAGGCTATGAGCAGTTCTTC.

This clonotype occurred many times. The V gene is TRBV28, the J gene TRBJ2-3; TRBD2 matches 8 bases. J lost 6 bases, V lost 3 bases, and 5 bases had no gene match. Germline V gene data show CDR1 as MDHEN and CDR2 as SYDVKM. The CDR3 runs 14 residues. The CDR3 nucleotides are TGTGCCAGCAGTTTCGGGGGGGCTCGCGATACGCAGTATTTT. Amino acids: CASSFGGARDTQYF.

This clonotype was recorded many times. The V and J genes are TRBV20-1 and TRBJ1-3, with 7 bases fitting TRBD1. Germline V gives CDR1 DFQATT, CDR2 SNEGSKA (reference sequence). CDR3 size: 15 residues. V lost 5 bases and J lost 4; bases outside the gene matches: 11. CDR3 bases: TGCAGTGCTTTAACAGGGGTGGATTACGGAAACACCATATATTTT. It codes for CSALTGVDYGNTIYF.

This rearrangement joins TRBV2 to TRBJ1-1, with 9 bases matching TRBD1. The V gene end was trimmed by 10 bases and the J gene end by 5 bases; junction bases not matched to a gene: 5. The CDR3 runs to 12 residues. The V gene's germline CDR1 is SNHLY and CDR2 FYNNEI. CDR3 nucleotide sequence: TGTGCCACCCAGACAGGGGGAACTGAAGCTTTCTTT. Its translation is CATQTGGTEAFF.

This sequence joins TRBV28 and TRBJ1-1; D is uncertain. This CDR3 has 15 amino acids. V was trimmed by 6 bases and J by 0 bases, leaving 14 bases between them. The germline V gene encodes CDR1 MDHEN and CDR2 SYDVKM. The chain's CDR3 is CASSPHGFLNTEAFF. CDR3 coding DNA: TGTGCCAGCAGCCCTCATGGGTTTTTGAACACTGAAGCTTTCTTT.